Listed here are 10 T cell receptor beta chains from one sample, sequenced in a study of blood T cell repertoires in COVID-19. TCRdb's table, derived via immunoSEQ multiplex PCR, lists solely in-frame clones and lacks some. The sample carries some 16,000 clones, 89% recorded once. Sequencing used peripheral blood. The receptor source for this set is a man older than 75 with acute or convalescent COVID-19.

The chain couples TRBV18 to TRBJ1-5; the match to TRBD1 covers 7 bases. This CDR3 has 14 amino acids. Germline loops: CDR1 KGHSH, CDR2 LQKENI. The ends lost 6 bases at V and 5 bases at J; junction bases unmatched: 7. The CDR3 DNA sequence: TGTGCCAGCTCTCGTGGACAGGTTGATCAGCCCCAGCATTTT. This gives the protein CASSRGQVDQPQHF.

The chain recombines TRBV5-5 with TRBJ2-5; 8 positions match TRBD1. The CDR3 is 13 amino acids. Trimming took 2 bases from V and 4 from J; bases not matched to a gene: 1. CDR1 SGHKS and CDR2 YYEKEE come from the germline V gene (reference sequence). CDR3 DNA sequence: TGTGCCAGCAGCTTCGGACAGGGAGAGACCCAGTACTTC. Translation gives CASSFGQGETQYF.

This clone was observed once. The CDR3 sequence: CASSPIQGPEKLFF. The DNA of the CDR3 is TGTGCCAGCTCACCCATCCAGGGTCCTGAAAAACTGTTTTTT. This chain joins TRBV18 and TRBJ1-4; possible D gene TRBD1, 5 bases. This CDR3 is 14 amino acids long. The V gene lost 3 bases and the J gene lost 7 bases, with 12 bases spanning the gap. Germline assignment: CDR1 KGHSH and CDR2 LQKENI.

V gene TRBV19 combines with J gene TRBJ2-5, with 8 bases aligning to TRBD1. The CDR3 runs 11 residues. The J segment lost 6 bases and the V segment lost 7 bases, leaving 1 base of the junction unmatched. Germline V lookup: CDR1 LNHDA, CDR2 SQIVND (reference sequence). The CDR3, as DNA: TGTGCCAGTACAGGGGGCAAGACCCAGTACTTC. Amino acid sequence: CASTGGKTQYF.

V is TRBV5-6 and J is TRBJ1-6, with D perhaps matching TRBD1 (6 bases). V was cut by 4 bases and J by 7 bases, with 12 bases left in between. This CDR3 is built from 14 residues. Per germline, CDR1 SGHDT and CDR2 YYEEEE. The DNA of the CDR3 is TGTGCCAGCAGCGAACAGGGATTCAATTCACCCCTCCACTTT. As protein: CASSEQGFNSPLHF.

This clone was observed a few times. The chain uses TRBV5-8 and TRBJ2-2; the match to TRBD2 covers 12 bases. The V gene's germline CDR1 is SGHTS and CDR2 YDEGEE. V was pared by 0 bases and J by 7 bases, with 7 bases of the junction left unmatched. This CDR3 is 17 amino acids long. The CDR3 loop reads CASSLGRLAGAHGELFF. The CDR3 DNA reads TGTGCCAGCAGCTTGGGTAGACTAGCGGGAGCCCACGGGGAGCTGTTTTTT.

This clone has only a few counts. The chain employs TRBV2 and TRBJ2-7; maybe TRBD2 (5 bases). The CDR3 covers 15 residues. V shed 2 bases and J shed 5 bases, with 16 bases lying between them. Germline CDR1 is SNHLY and CDR2 is FYNNEI. The CDR3: CASSELSWTGDEQYF. In nucleotides, the CDR3 is TGTGCCAGCAGTGAATTATCCTGGACTGGTGACGAGCAGTACTTC.

V is TRBV11-3 and J is TRBJ2-3; D unclear. CDR3 size: 13 residues. V lost 4 bases, J lost 6 bases, and 11 bases lay in between. Germline V gives CDR1 SGHNT, CDR2 YENEEA. The CDR3 loop reads CASSSSHYDTQYF. The CDR3 DNA reads as TGTGCCAGCAGCTCCTCCCACTACGATACGCAGTATTTT.

A word on this clone: The junction differs from germline at one of its ends, possibly a read error. The rearrangement joins TRBV7-7 to TRBJ2-1, with 11 nucleotides matching TRBD2. Germline CDR1 is SSHAT and CDR2 is FNYEAQ (reference sequence). This CDR3 has 17 residues. CDR3 amino acids: CASSLSPSGGTNNEQFF. CDR3 nucleotide sequence: TGTGCTAGCAGCTTATCCCCTAGCGGGGGGACGAACAATGAGCAGTTCTTC.

DNA of the CDR3: TGTGCCAGCAGCTTTCTGGACAGAAGCCCAACAGATACGCAGTATTTT. Amino acid sequence: CASSFLDRSPTDTQYF. The rearrangement links TRBV5-6 to TRBJ2-3; D might be TRBD1 (6 bases). This CDR3 has 16 amino acids. The V end was cut by 2 bases, the J end by 3 bases, with 16 bases between. Germline-derived CDR1 and CDR2 are SGHDT and YYEEEE.